This passage covers 23 T cell receptor beta chains from one sample sequenced in a study of PD-1 blockade in mismatch repair-deficient tumors. The data were produced by immunoSEQ multiplex PCR, yet TCRdb's version contains in-frame clones alone and is incomplete. Among some 22,000 clones, approximately 84% were seen once, and the ten largest hold approximately 17%. The sequencing used peripheral blood, collected 2 weeks after starting pembrolizumab. These receptors were taken from an adult with mismatch repair-deficient cancer.

This clone was recorded a few times. The chain is built from TRBV6-5 and TRBJ2-7, with D uncertain. The germline V gene encodes CDR1 MNHEY and CDR2 SVGAGI. This CDR3 region has 13 residues. Trimming removed 5 bases from V and 1 base from J, with 9 bases in between. CDR3 nucleotides: TGTGCCAGCAGTGAATCGAGGTCCTACGAGCAGTACTTC. It codes for CASSESRSYEQYF.

The V gene is TRBV11-3, the J gene TRBJ2-3; TRBD2 matches 8 bases. Germline V gene lookup returns CDR1 SGHNT and CDR2 YENEEA. The CDR3 covers 17 residues. V was clipped by 5 bases and J by 4 bases; unmatched bases: 14. This CDR3 is CASSPRDGSGGPDTQYF. CDR3 sequence (DNA): TGTGCCAGCAGCCCCCGAGACGGGAGCGGGGGTCCAGATACGCAGTATTTT.

The chain has TRBV6-5 and TRBJ2-7; 9 bases fit TRBD1. CDR3 length equals 14 residues. J was trimmed by 5 bases and V by 6 bases; bases with no gene match: 8. Germline CDR1 MNHEY, CDR2 SVGAGI. The CDR3 coding sequence is TGTGCCAGCAGCAACCCGGACAGGGGAGACGAGCAGTACTTC. Its protein product is CASSNPDRGDEQYF.

The CDR3 DNA is TGTGCCAGCAGCTTAGGTTCTCGCGGGGGGACAGATACGCAGTATTTT. Protein: CASSLGSRGGTDTQYF. The chain has TRBV7-9 and TRBJ2-3; TRBD2 agrees at 8 bases. Looked up from germline, CDR1 is SEHNR and CDR2 is FQNEAQ (reference sequence). The CDR3 contains 16 residues. The trim removed 1 base at V and 3 bases at J, leaving 6 bases unmatched.

This clone was counted only a few times. V usage is TRBV7-3 and J usage is TRBJ1-3; D is unclear. Germline V gene sequence: CDR1 SGHTA, CDR2 FQGTGA. V gave up 1 base and J gave up 0 bases, with 7 bases separating them. The CDR3 contains 15 residues. This CDR3 reads CASSLIQSSGNTIYF. In nucleotides, the CDR3 is TGTGCCAGCAGCTTAATACAGAGCTCTGGAAACACCATATATTTT.

This clone came up once. This chain uses TRBV7-9 with TRBJ2-1; D tentatively reads TRBD1 or TRBD2 (5 bases each). Germline V CDR1 and CDR2: SEHNR, FQNEAQ (reference sequence). The V end lost 3 bases, the J end lost 2 bases, and 14 bases lay between the germline ends. This CDR3 spans 16 amino acids. The CDR3 here is CASSLGPFDAYNEQFF. The CDR3 DNA reads as TGTGCCAGCAGCTTGGGACCTTTTGACGCCTACAATGAGCAGTTCTTC.

This clone is large in the sample. The chain recombines TRBV28 with TRBJ2-7, with 7 bases aligning to TRBD2. Germline V gene sequence: CDR1 MDHEN, CDR2 SYDVKM. This CDR3 has 15 amino acids. Unmatched junction bases numbered 7, after V lost 5 bases and J lost 0 bases. In DNA, the CDR3 is TGTGCCAGCAGTACGATAGCGGGCTACTCCTACGAGCAGTACTTC. Translation gives CASSTIAGYSYEQYF.

In this sample, this clone turned up once. The chain employs TRBV11-2 and TRBJ2-7, with D uncertain. CDR1 and CDR2 (germline): SGHAT, FQNNGV. The V and J ends lost 1 base and 3 bases respectively, with 13 bases between them. This CDR3 is built from 15 residues. As DNA, the CDR3 is TGTGCCAGCAGCTTAGCGGCCCCCACGCGCTACGAGCAGTACTTC. Residues: CASSLAAPTRYEQYF.

This clone was seen a single time. The chain combines TRBV18 with TRBJ2-5; D remains ambiguous. With 0 bases removed from V and 2 bases from J, the gap between germline ends came to 7 bases. The CDR3 totals 14 residues. Germline CDR1 and CDR2: KGHSH and LQKENI. The CDR3, as DNA: TGTGCCAGCTCACCACCGTCGGGTCAAGAGACCCAGTACTTC. Protein: CASSPPSGQETQYF.

The chain couples TRBV29-1 to TRBJ2-1, with D tentatively TRBD2 (6 bases). Between the trimmed V and J ends, which lost 2 bases and 6 bases, there was a span of 17 bases. This CDR3 contains 15 residues. Germline lookup yields CDR1 SQVTM and CDR2 ANQGSEA. CDR3 DNA: TGCAGCGTTGAACCCTTGGAGGGGATCGGCAATGAGCAGTTCTTC. It codes for CSVEPLEGIGNEQFF.

V is TRBV11-2 and J is TRBJ2-7, with D unclear. V lost 4 bases and J lost 3, with 25 bases in between. The CDR3 runs to 18 residues. The germline V gene encodes CDR1 SGHAT and CDR2 FQNNGV. CDR3 in DNA: TGTGCCAGCAGCTCCCTAAGAGACCGGACGCCAATGATCTACGAGCAGTACTTC. Protein product: CASSSLRDRTPMIYEQYF.

The chain has TRBV5-5 and TRBJ2-3; TRBD1 matches at 9 bases. The CDR3 runs to 18 residues. With 4 bases clipped from V and 3 bases from J, the junction kept 15 bases outside the gene matches. CDR1 and CDR2 (germline): SGHKS, YYEKEE (reference sequence). The CDR3 reads CASSTQDPGQGYTDTQYF. Written as DNA, the CDR3 is TGTGCCAGCAGCACCCAGGACCCGGGACAGGGTTATACAGATACGCAGTATTTT.

The chain has TRBV29-1 and TRBJ2-7; 11 nucleotides align to TRBD1. Looked up from germline, CDR1 is SQVTM and CDR2 is ANQGSEA. The CDR3 sequence is 13 residues long. J gave up 9 bases and V 1 base, and 5 bases lay outside the gene matches. CDR3 loop: CSVEGGQGGWQYF. The CDR3 DNA follows: TGCAGCGTTGAAGGGGGACAGGGGGGGTGGCAGTACTTC.

The chain combines TRBV7-2 with TRBJ1-5; D is possibly TRBD1 (5 bases). Germline loops: CDR1 SGHTA, CDR2 FQGNSA. Trimming pared 7 bases from V and 0 bases from J, leaving 13 bases between. The CDR3 runs to 15 residues. CDR3 residues: CASTIDSYSNQPQHF. CDR3 bases: TGTGCCAGCACCATCGACAGTTATAGCAATCAGCCCCAGCATTTT.

J is TRBJ2-1 and V is TRBV5-6; TRBD2 agrees at 9 bases. Losses at the gene ends were 2 bases for V and 9 bases for J; bases not matched to a gene: 6. Per the germline V gene, CDR1 is SGHDT and CDR2 is YYEEEE. The CDR3 sequence is 14 residues long. As DNA, the CDR3 is TGTGCCAGCAGCTTAGCGCTAGCGGGAAGTGAGCAGTTCTTC. This sequence encodes CASSLALAGSEQFF.

This chain uses TRBV4-1 with TRBJ1-3; 8 bases fit TRBD1. This CDR3 has 17 residues. Per the germline V gene, CDR1 is MGHRA and CDR2 is YSYEKL. V was clipped by 1 base and J by 4 bases; unmatched bases: 9. The CDR3, as DNA: TGCGCCAGCAGCCAAGTTGGGGGCAGGGGGCTAGGAAACACCATATATTTT. This codes for CASSQVGGRGLGNTIYF.

This rearrangement joins TRBV6-5 to TRBJ2-7, with a tentative D call TRBD2 (6 bases). Looked up from germline, CDR1 is MNHEY and CDR2 is SVGAGI. CDR3 length: 13 residues. Trimming pared 2 bases from V and 7 bases from J, leaving 12 bases between. The CDR3 sequence is CASSYVGGSEQYF. The CDR3 DNA sequence: TGTGCCAGCAGTTACGTAGGAGGGTCTGAGCAGTACTTC.

V and J are TRBV29-1 and TRBJ1-1; D is uncertain. V was cut by 7 bases and J by 2 bases, with 11 bases left in between. The CDR3 totals 12 residues. CDR1 is SQVTM and CDR2 is ANQGSEA in the germline V gene. CDR3 amino acids: CSAHHGNTEAFF. In DNA, the CDR3 is TGCAGCGCACACCATGGAAACACTGAAGCTTTCTTT. Using reference TRBV29-1 and TRBJ1-1 for the parts outside the CDR3, the full variable domain is SAVISQKPSRDICQRGTSLTIQCQVDSQVTMMFWYRQQPGQSLTLIATANQGSEATYESGFVIDKFPISRPNLTFSTLTVSNMSPEDSSIYLCSAHHGNTEAFFGQGTRLTVV.

This chain links TRBV6-6 with TRBJ1-3, with D hard to call. Germline CDR1 reads MNHNY; CDR2 reads SVGAGI (reference sequence). Trimming took 4 bases from V and 0 from J, leaving 13 bases between them. CDR3 length: 16 amino acids. CDR3 residues: CASSFNNLLSGNTIYF. Here the CDR3 DNA reads TGTGCCAGCAGTTTTAACAACCTACTCTCTGGAAACACCATATATTTT.

The gene calls are TRBV28 and TRBJ2-7; 8 bases agree with TRBD1. J was trimmed by 5 bases and V by 3 bases; bases with no gene match: 9. The CDR3 has 15 amino acids. The germline CDR1 and CDR2 sequences are MDHEN and SYDVKM. The CDR3 loop reads CASSFSLPGGDEQYF. Here the CDR3 DNA reads TGTGCCAGCAGTTTCTCCCTCCCAGGGGGCGACGAGCAGTACTTC.

This clone has just a few counts. V usage is TRBV6-5 and J usage is TRBJ2-7; D is ambiguous. The CDR3 has 15 amino acids. V was shortened by 2 bases and J by 0 bases, with 11 bases between the two germline ends. CDR1 MNHEY and CDR2 SVGAGI come from the germline V gene. The CDR3 DNA is TGTGCCAGCAGTTACGATTTCTGGAGCTCCTACGAGCAGTACTTC. This codes for CASSYDFWSSYEQYF.

The V call is TRBV5-1, the J call TRBJ2-7; D is ambiguous. CDR3 length: 13 residues. Trimming took off 4 bases at V and 2 bases at J, with 10 bases between the two ends. Germline CDR1 is SGHRS and CDR2 is YFSETQ. For the CDR3, the DNA is TGCGCCAGCAGCCCCGAAACACCCTACGAGCAGTACTTC. This translates into CASSPETPYEQYF.

The chain employs TRBV4-1 and TRBJ2-1; 8 bases match TRBD2. The CDR3 loop spans 15 amino acids. V lost 1 base to trimming and J lost 4 bases; unmatched junction nucleotides: 3. Germline-derived CDR1 and CDR2 are MGHRA and YSYEKL. The CDR3 DNA reads as TGCGCCAGCAGCCAAGCGGGAGGGGGTTACAATGAGCAGTTCTTC. Translating it yields CASSQAGGGYNEQFF.